These 23 T cell receptor beta chains originate from one sample sequenced in a study of T cell changes during pregnancy in multiple sclerosis. The repertoire was sequenced with immunoSEQ multiplex PCR; TCRdb's copy has only in-frame clones and lacks some. The sample lists about 120,000 clones, approximately 93% occurring once. The specimen comprised peripheral blood, sampled before pregnancy. These receptors were obtained from a female donor with multiple sclerosis, enrolled in a pregnancy study.

The chain has TRBV7-3 and TRBJ2-7; TRBD2 matches at 7 bases. Trimming removed 7 bases from V and 3 bases from J; junction bases left unmatched: 21. Germline CDR1 reads SGHTA; CDR2 reads FQGTGA. CDR3 length: 18 residues. The CDR3 region is CASKLSFGRAGQRYEQYF. In DNA, the CDR3 is TGTGCCAGCAAGCTTTCATTTGGGAGGGCAGGCCAGCGCTACGAGCAGTACTTC.

The chain joins TRBV11-2 to TRBJ2-5, with D perhaps matching TRBD2 (5 bases). Germline CDR1 SGHAT, CDR2 FQNNGV. The CDR3 has 16 residues. V lost 2 bases to trimming and J lost 2 bases, with 15 bases between them. The DNA for the CDR3 is TGTGCCAGCAGCTTAACACCGGGGTTAAGGCAAGAGACCCAGTACTTC. It encodes CASSLTPGLRQETQYF.

The chain carries TRBV30 and TRBJ1-2; D not certain. The CDR3 consists of 13 residues. Germline V CDR1 and CDR2: GTSNPN, SVGIG (reference sequence). Trimming cost V 2 bases and J 0 bases, with 7 bases left between them. This CDR3 reads CAWSRGANYGYTF. CDR3 coding DNA: TGTGCCTGGAGTCGCGGTGCTAACTATGGCTACACCTTC.

The chain recombines TRBV7-3 with TRBJ2-1; 14 bases align to TRBD2. Per germline, CDR1 SGHTA and CDR2 FQGTGA. The CDR3 is made up of 18 amino acids. V shed 5 bases and J 6 bases; nucleotides not matched to a gene: 12. The CDR3 nucleotides are TGTGCCAGCAGCCTCCGCCCTAGACTAGCGGGAGGGATCAATGAGCAGTTCTTC. It encodes CASSLRPRLAGGINEQFF.

The chain employs TRBV5-1 and TRBJ2-5; tentatively, D is TRBD1 (6 bases). The CDR3 is made up of 14 amino acids. The germline V gene encodes CDR1 SGHRS and CDR2 YFSETQ. V was pared by 2 bases and J by 5 bases, with 13 bases between. CDR3 sequence reads: CASSFNHQGETQYF. CDR3 coding DNA: TGCGCCAGCAGCTTTAATCACCAGGGGGAGACCCAGTACTTC.

The J gene is TRBJ1-1, the V gene TRBV6-6; D is perhaps TRBD1 (5 bases). In germline, CDR1 is MNHNY, CDR2 SVGAGI (reference sequence). The CDR3 spans 14 residues. Trimming pared 4 bases from V and 5 bases from J, leaving 14 bases between. The CDR3 bases are TGTGCCAGCAGTTCCTGGCGGGGGGTGACTGAAGCTTTCTTT. It yields the protein CASSSWRGVTEAFF.

This clone turned up a few times. J is TRBJ1-4 and V is TRBV5-1; tentatively, D is TRBD1 (6 bases). V was shortened by 3 bases and J by 17 bases, with 11 bases between the two germline ends. This CDR3 contains 10 residues. Germline-derived CDR1 and CDR2 are SGHRS and YFSETQ. The CDR3 sequence is CASSWGRSFF. The CDR3 DNA sequence: TGCGCCAGCAGCTGGGGGCGAAGTTTTTTT.

This chain connects TRBV28 to TRBJ1-5; 7 positions match TRBD1. The CDR3 covers 15 residues. The V gene's germline CDR1 is MDHEN and CDR2 SYDVKM. Trimming took 5 bases from V and 3 from J; bases not matched to a gene: 7. CDR3 nucleotide sequence: TGTGCCAGCAGTCTCGACAGGGTCATCAATCAGCCCCAGCATTTT. Translation gives CASSLDRVINQPQHF.

V gene TRBV27 combines with J gene TRBJ1-1; 9 bases are a match to TRBD1. In germline, CDR1 is MNHEY, CDR2 SMNVEV (reference sequence). CDR3 length: 13 residues. Trimming took 5 bases from V and 8 from J; bases not matched to a gene: 6. The CDR3 coding sequence is TGTGCCAGCAGTCCTGGACAGGGGAGAGAAGCTTTCTTT. Encoded protein: CASSPGQGREAFF.

The rearrangement uses TRBV29-1 and TRBJ2-3; no definite D call. V shed 4 bases and J shed 3 bases, with 11 bases lying between them. Germline V lookup: CDR1 SQVTM, CDR2 ANQGSEA. There are 13 residues in the CDR3. CDR3 DNA sequence: TGCAGCGTTGCTCCTGCCGCGACAGATACGCAGTATTTT. It specifies CSVAPAATDTQYF.

The chain links TRBV11-3 to TRBJ2-3; weak D call: TRBD2 (6 bases). The CDR3 consists of 14 residues. V gave up 0 bases and J gave up 3 bases, with 7 bases separating them. CDR1 and CDR2 from the germline V gene are SGHNT and YENEEA. The CDR3: CASSLEGGTDTQYF. DNA of the CDR3: TGTGCCAGCAGCTTAGAGGGGGGAACAGATACGCAGTATTTT.

The V gene is TRBV7-9, the J gene TRBJ1-2; D perhaps matches TRBD1 (6 bases). V dropped 3 bases and J dropped 3 bases, with 11 bases sitting between them. The germline V gene has CDR1 SEHNR and CDR2 FQNEAQ (reference sequence). The CDR3 extends over 14 amino acids. CDR3 sequence: CASSLNRVDYGYTF. CDR3 coding DNA: TGTGCCAGCAGCTTGAACAGGGTGGACTATGGCTACACCTTC.

The chain recombines TRBV5-8 with TRBJ1-2; 10 nucleotides align to TRBD1. Germline V gene sequence: CDR1 SGHTS, CDR2 YDEGEE. The CDR3 consists of 14 residues. V lost 5 bases, J lost 4 bases, and 5 bases stayed unmatched. The CDR3 nucleotides read TGTGCCAGCAGAGACAGGGGGCGGTTCTATGGCTACACCTTC. It is translated as CASRDRGRFYGYTF.

The sample holds one count of this clone. The gene calls are TRBV19 and TRBJ1-5; the D is unclear. CDR1 is LNHDA, CDR2 SQIVND, per germline (reference sequence). Trimming shortened V by 3 bases and J by 4 bases, and 13 bases separated the two germline ends. The CDR3 covers 15 residues. Written as DNA, the CDR3 is TGTGCCAGTAGTATTTCGCACGGAGGTAATCAGCCCCAGCATTTT. Translating it yields CASSISHGGNQPQHF.

CDR3 coding DNA: TGTGCCAGCAGCCCAGGCCGACCATATGGCTACACCTTC. This encodes CASSPGRPYGYTF. The rearrangement joins TRBV6-5 to TRBJ1-2, with unresolved D. Germline lookup yields CDR1 MNHEY and CDR2 SVGAGI. V lost 6 bases and J 5 bases, leaving 13 bases between the germline ends. CDR3 length equals 13 residues.

The chain combines TRBV7-6 with TRBJ2-1, with 7 bases aligning to TRBD2. V shed 7 bases, J shed 4 bases, and the junction held 13 bases outside the gene matches. The CDR3 is 16 amino acids. Germline assignment: CDR1 SGHVS and CDR2 FNYEAQ. CDR3 sequence reads: CASTSGEGVAYNEQFF. The CDR3, as DNA: TGTGCCAGCACCTCGGGGGAGGGAGTGGCTTACAATGAGCAGTTCTTC.

This chain uses TRBV27 with TRBJ2-3; 9 bases line up with TRBD1. V lost 5 bases to trimming and J lost 3 bases; unmatched junction nucleotides: 9. CDR1 MNHEY and CDR2 SMNVEV come from the germline V gene (reference sequence). The CDR3 runs to 16 residues. The CDR3, as DNA: TGTGCCAGCAGTCCCATCGGGACAGGGTTGACAGATACGCAGTATTTT. Its protein is CASSPIGTGLTDTQYF.

The chain links TRBV11-2 to TRBJ2-5; 11 nucleotides align to TRBD2. Germline CDR1 SGHAT, CDR2 FQNNGV. Losses at the gene ends were 2 bases for V and 5 bases for J; bases not matched to a gene: 16. The CDR3 totals 19 residues. In nucleotides, the CDR3 is TGTGCCAGCAGCTTACGGCTAGCGGGGGGCCCCGGTCGGTCGGAGACCCAGTACTTC. Amino acids: CASSLRLAGGPGRSETQYF. The whole variable domain, filled in from reference TRBV11-2 and TRBJ2-5, reads EAGVAQSPRYKIIEKRQSVAFWCNPISGHATLYWYQQILGQGPKLLIQFQNNGVVDDSQLPKDRFSAERLKGVDSTLKIQPAKLEDSAVYLCASSLRLAGGPGRSETQYFGPGTRLLVL.

The chain links TRBV28 to TRBJ1-4; D may be TRBD1 (6 bases). The CDR3 covers 16 residues. V was cut by 4 bases and J by 4 bases, with 16 bases left in between. Per the germline V gene, CDR1 is MDHEN and CDR2 is SYDVKM. CDR3 DNA: TGTGCCAGCAGTTCCCAGACGACAGGCCATAATGAAAAACTGTTTTTT. This gives the protein CASSSQTTGHNEKLFF.

Points on this clone: Other DNA sequences from this sample encode an identical CDR3 as well. The CDR3: CASSLEGDQETQYF. The CDR3 DNA sequence: TGCGCCAGCAGCTTGGAGGGGGATCAAGAGACCCAGTACTTC. The chain is built from TRBV5-1 and TRBJ2-5, with D possibly TRBD1 on 6 matching bases. Germline V gene lookup returns CDR1 SGHRS and CDR2 YFSETQ. Trimming cost V 0 bases and J 2 bases, with 8 bases left between them. This CDR3 has 14 amino acids.

The chain joins TRBV28 to TRBJ1-4, with 7 bases that match TRBD1. CDR3 length equals 15 residues. Per germline, CDR1 MDHEN and CDR2 SYDVKM. The ends lost 5 bases at V and 4 bases at J; junction bases unmatched: 7. The CDR3 sequence: CASSPGDSNNEKLFF. CDR3 nucleotide sequence: TGTGCCAGCAGTCCTGGGGACAGTAATAATGAAAAACTGTTTTTT. The variable domain in full, completed from reference TRBV28 and TRBJ1-4, reads DVKVTQSSRYLVKRTGEKVFLECVQDMDHENMFWYRQDPGLGLRLIYFSYDVKMKEKGDIPEGYSVSREKKERFSLILESASTNQTSMYLCASSPGDSNNEKLFFGSGTQLSVL.

This clone has only a few counts. The chain uses TRBV9 and TRBJ1-1; 8 nucleotides line up with TRBD1. The germline V gene has CDR1 SGDLS and CDR2 YYNGEE. Unmatched junction bases numbered 2, after V lost 0 bases and J lost 1 base. The CDR3 runs to 15 residues. CDR3 sequence: CASSVVGQGNTEAFF. CDR3 nucleotides: TGTGCCAGCAGCGTAGTTGGACAGGGGAACACTGAAGCTTTCTTT.

The rearrangement uses TRBV10-2 and TRBJ1-5; 8 bases agree with TRBD1. J gave up 1 base and V 3 bases, and 2 bases lay outside the gene matches. CDR1 and CDR2 (germline): WSHSY, SAAADI. This CDR3 is built from 15 residues. The CDR3 DNA sequence: TGCGCCAGCAGTGAAACAGGGGGGAGCAATCAGCCCCAGCATTTT. Its protein product is CASSETGGSNQPQHF.